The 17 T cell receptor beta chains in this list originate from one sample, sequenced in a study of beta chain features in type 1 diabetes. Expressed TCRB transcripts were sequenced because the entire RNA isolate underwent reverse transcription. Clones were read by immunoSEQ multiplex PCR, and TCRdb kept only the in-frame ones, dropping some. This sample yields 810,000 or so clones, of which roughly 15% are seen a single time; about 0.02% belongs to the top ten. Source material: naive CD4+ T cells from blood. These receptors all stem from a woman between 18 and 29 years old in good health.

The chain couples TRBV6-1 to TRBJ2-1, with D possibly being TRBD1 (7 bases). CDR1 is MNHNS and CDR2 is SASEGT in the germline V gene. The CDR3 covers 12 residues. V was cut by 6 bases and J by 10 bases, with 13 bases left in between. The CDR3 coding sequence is TGTGCCAGCAGCGAGGGGGGACAGGAGCAGTTCTTC. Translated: CASSEGGQEQFF.

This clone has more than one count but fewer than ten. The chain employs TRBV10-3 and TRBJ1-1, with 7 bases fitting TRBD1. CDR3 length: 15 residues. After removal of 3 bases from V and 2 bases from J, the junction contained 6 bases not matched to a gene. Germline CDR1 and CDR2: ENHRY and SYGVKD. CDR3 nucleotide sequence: TGTGCCATCAGTGACGCTCGGACAGGTAACACTGAAGCTTTCTTT. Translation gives CAISDARTGNTEAFF.

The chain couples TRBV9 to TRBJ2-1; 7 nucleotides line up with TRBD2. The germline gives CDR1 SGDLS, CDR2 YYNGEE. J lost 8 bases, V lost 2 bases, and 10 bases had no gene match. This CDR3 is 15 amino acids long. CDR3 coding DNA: TGTGCCAGCAGCGTGGCGGGAGCGGGGCTGGATGAGCAGTTCTTC. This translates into CASSVAGAGLDEQFF.

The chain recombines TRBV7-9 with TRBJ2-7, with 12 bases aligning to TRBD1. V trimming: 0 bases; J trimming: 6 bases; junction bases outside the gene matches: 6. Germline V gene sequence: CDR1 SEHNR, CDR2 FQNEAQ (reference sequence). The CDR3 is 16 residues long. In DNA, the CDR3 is TGTGCCAGCAGCTTAGCCCTGGGACAGGGGGCGGGCGAGCAGTACTTC. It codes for CASSLALGQGAGEQYF.

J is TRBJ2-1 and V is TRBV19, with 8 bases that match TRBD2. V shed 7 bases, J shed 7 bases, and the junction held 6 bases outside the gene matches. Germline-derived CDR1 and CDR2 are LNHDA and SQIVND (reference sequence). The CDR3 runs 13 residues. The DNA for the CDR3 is TGTGCCAGTAAAGCGGGAGATGTGAATGAGCAGTTCTTC. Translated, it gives CASKAGDVNEQFF.

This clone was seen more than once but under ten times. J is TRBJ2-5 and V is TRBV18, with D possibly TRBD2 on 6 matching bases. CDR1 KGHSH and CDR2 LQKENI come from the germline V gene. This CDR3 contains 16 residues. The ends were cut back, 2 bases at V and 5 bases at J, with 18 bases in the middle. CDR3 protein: CASSPGTGASIETQYF. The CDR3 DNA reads TGTGCCAGCTCACCAGGGACGGGAGCGAGTATCGAGACCCAGTACTTC.

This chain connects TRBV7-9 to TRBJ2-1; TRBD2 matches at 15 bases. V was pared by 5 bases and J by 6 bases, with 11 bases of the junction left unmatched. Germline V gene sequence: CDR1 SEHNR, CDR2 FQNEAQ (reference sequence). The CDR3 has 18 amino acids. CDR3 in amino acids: CASSLFGTSGRSGNEQFF. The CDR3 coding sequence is TGTGCCAGCAGCCTGTTCGGGACTAGCGGGAGGTCGGGCAATGAGCAGTTCTTC.

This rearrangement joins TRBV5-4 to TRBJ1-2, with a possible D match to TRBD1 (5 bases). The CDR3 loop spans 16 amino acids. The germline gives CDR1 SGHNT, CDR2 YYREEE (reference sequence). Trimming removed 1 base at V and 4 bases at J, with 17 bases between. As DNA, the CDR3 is TGTGCCAGCAGCTTGTCGGGAACAGGAGCTACCTATGGCTACACCTTC. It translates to CASSLSGTGATYGYTF.

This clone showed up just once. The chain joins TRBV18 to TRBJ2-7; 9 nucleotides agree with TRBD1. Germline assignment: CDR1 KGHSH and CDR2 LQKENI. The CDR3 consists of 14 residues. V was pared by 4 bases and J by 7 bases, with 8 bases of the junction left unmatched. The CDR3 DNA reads TGTGCCAGCTCACAAAACAGGGGGCAGGGAGAGCAGTACTTC. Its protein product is CASSQNRGQGEQYF.

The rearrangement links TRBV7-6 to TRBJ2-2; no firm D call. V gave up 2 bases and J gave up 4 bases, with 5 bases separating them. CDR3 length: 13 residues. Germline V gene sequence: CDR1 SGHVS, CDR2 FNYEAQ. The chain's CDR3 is CASSLRPTGELFF. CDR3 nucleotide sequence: TGTGCCAGCAGCTTACGTCCCACCGGGGAGCTGTTTTTT.

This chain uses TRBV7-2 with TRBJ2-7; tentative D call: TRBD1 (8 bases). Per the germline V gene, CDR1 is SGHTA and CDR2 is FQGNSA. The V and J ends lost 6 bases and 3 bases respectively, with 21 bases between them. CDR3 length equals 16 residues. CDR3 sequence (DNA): TGTGCCAGCAGGCGCAAGACAGGGGAGGGCGGCTACGAGCAGTACTTC. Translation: CASRRKTGEGGYEQYF.

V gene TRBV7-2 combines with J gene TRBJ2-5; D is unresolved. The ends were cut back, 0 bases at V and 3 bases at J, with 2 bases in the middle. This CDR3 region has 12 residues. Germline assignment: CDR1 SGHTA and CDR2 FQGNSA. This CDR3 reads CASSLAEETQYF. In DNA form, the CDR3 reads TGTGCCAGCAGCTTAGCGGAAGAGACCCAGTACTTC.

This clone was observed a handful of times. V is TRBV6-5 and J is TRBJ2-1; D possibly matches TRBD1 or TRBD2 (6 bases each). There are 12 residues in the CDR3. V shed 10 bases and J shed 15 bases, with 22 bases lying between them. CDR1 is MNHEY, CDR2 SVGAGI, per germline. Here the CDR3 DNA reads TGTGCCACTAACCGATTGGCGGGACAAGTGTTCTTC. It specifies CATNRLAGQVFF.

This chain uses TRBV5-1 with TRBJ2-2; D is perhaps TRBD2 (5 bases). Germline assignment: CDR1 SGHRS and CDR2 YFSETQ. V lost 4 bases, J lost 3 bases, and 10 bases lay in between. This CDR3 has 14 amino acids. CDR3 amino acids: CASSIDGDTGELFF. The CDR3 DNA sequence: TGCGCCAGCAGCATAGACGGGGACACCGGGGAGCTGTTTTTT.

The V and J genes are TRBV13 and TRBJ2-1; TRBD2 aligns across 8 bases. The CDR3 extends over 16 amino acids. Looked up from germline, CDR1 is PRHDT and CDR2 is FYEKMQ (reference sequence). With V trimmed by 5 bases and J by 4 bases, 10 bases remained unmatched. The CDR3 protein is CASSPQRERRYNEQFF. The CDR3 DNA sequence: TGTGCCAGCAGCCCCCAGCGGGAGAGAAGATACAATGAGCAGTTCTTC.

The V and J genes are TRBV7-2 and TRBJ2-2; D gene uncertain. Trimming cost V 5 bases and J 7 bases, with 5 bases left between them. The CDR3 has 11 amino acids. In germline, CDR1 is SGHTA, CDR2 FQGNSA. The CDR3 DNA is TGTGCCAGCAGCGTAATCGGGGAGCTGTTTTTT. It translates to CASSVIGELFF.

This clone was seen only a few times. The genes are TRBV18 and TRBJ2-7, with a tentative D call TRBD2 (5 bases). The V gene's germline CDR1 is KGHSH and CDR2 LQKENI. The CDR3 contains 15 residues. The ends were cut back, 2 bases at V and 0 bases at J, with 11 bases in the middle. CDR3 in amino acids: CASSPNPGSSYEQYF. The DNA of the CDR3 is TGTGCCAGCTCACCAAATCCGGGGAGCTCCTACGAGCAGTACTTC.